A selection of T cell receptor beta chains follows, all from one sample in a study of shared clonotypes between healthy human individuals. The assay was immunoSEQ multiplex PCR, and TCRdb's table has in-frame clones only and misses some. The sample contains 950,000 to 1,200,000 clones, roughly 80% of which appear only once. The sequencing sample was made of memory CD4+ T cells from PBMCs. These receptors were obtained from a man between 18 and 29 years old in good health. Some clones in this sample may be carry-over from other donors' samples. The CDR3 runs from the conserved cysteine through the conserved F or W. A D gene is named only where the DNA matches it firmly. Size is omitted from some rows. Given values are once, few, many or a class for expanded clones.

d_gene	abundance	v_gene	j_gene	CDR3aa	CDR3nt
TRBD1	.	TRBV2	TRBJ2-4	CASSRTGPAKNIQYF	TGTGCCAGCTCGAGGACAGGACCAGCCAAAAACATTCAGTACTTC
.	.	TRBV7-9	TRBJ2-2	CASSPTGKPNTGELFF	TGTGCCAGCAGCCCTACAGGGAAACCGAACACCGGGGAGCTGTTTTTT
TRBD1	few	TRBV15	TRBJ2-7	CATSRDGQGWGQYF	TGTGCCACCAGCAGAGATGGACAGGGTTGGGGGCAGTACTTC
.	.	TRBV7-9	TRBJ1-4	CASSPRSGSGEKLFF	TGTGCCAGCAGCCCCCGCTCGGGGTCGGGTGAAAAACTGTTTTTT
TRBD2	.	TRBV7-9	TRBJ2-7	CASSLSGTSHGF	TGTGCCAGCAGCTTATCCGGGACTAGTCACGGATTC
.	.	TRBV14	TRBJ2-3	CASRPGGFPARASTDTQYF	TGTGCCAGCAGACCTGGGGGGTTCCCGGCCCGTGCTAGCACAGATACGCAGTATTTT
.	.	TRBV4-1	TRBJ1-6	CASSNRQVNSPLHF	TGCGCCAGCAGCAACCGACAGGTGAATTCACCCCTCCACTTT
.	.	TRBV12-5	TRBJ1-5	CASAQGDQQPQHF	TGTGCTAGTGCCCAGGGAGATCAGCAGCCCCAGCATTTT
.	few	TRBV10-3	TRBJ1-3	CAISEGRAAGNTIYF	TGTGCCATCAGTGAGGGTCGGGCAGCCGGAAACACCATATATTTT
.	many	TRBV9	TRBJ2-1	CASSVEMGRRLDEQFF	TGTGCCAGCAGCGTAGAAATGGGGCGCCGGTTAGATGAGCAGTTCTTC
TRBD1	.	TRBV6-5	TRBJ1-2	CATMGGGYLKGYTF	TGTGCCACCATGGGAGGGGGCTACCTTAAAGGCTACACCTTC
TRBD2	.	TRBV28	TRBJ2-7	CASSPTSGSYEQYF	TGTGCCAGCAGTCCGACTAGCGGGAGTTACGAGCAGTACTTC
.	.	TRBV5-1	TRBJ2-4	CASSLTETTKNIQYF	TGCGCCAGCAGCTTGACAGAGACCACCAAAAACATTCAGTACTTC
.	.	TRBV11-2	TRBJ2-2	CASSLGKNAVTGELFF	TGTGCCAGCAGCTTAGGGAAAAACGCGGTCACCGGGGAGCTGTTTTTT
TRBD2	few	TRBV5-1	TRBJ2-3	CASSSSGSGTDTQYF	TGCGCCAGCAGCTCTAGCGGGAGTGGTACAGATACGCAGTATTTT
TRBD2	.	TRBV18	TRBJ2-1	CASSLGLAENEQFF	TGTGCCAGCTCACTGGGACTAGCGGAGAATGAGCAGTTCTTC
.	.	TRBV5-1	TRBJ2-2	CASSNTGELFF	TGCGCCAGCAGTAACACCGGGGAGCTGTTTTTT
.	.	TRBV7-2	TRBJ2-1	CASSLGRGGWNEQFF	TGTGCCAGCAGCTTGGGCAGGGGAGGGTGGAATGAGCAGTTCTTC
TRBD1	.	TRBV6-6	TRBJ1-2	CASTERDRESSGYTF	TGTGCCAGCACCGAAAGGGACAGGGAGTCGTCTGGCTACACCTTC
TRBD1	.	TRBV30	TRBJ2-6	CAWSDTGGRKSGANVLTF	TGTGCCTGGAGTGATACAGGGGGTAGGAAATCTGGGGCCAACGTCCTGACTTTC
.	.	TRBV5-4	TRBJ2-1	CASSPGSSNEQFF	TGTGCCAGCAGCCCAGGGAGTTCGAATGAGCAGTTCTTC
TRBD2	few	TRBV10-2	TRBJ2-1	CASSRLAGAPYNEQFF	TGCGCCAGCAGTAGACTAGCGGGAGCCCCCTACAATGAGCAGTTCTTC
.	.	TRBV5-4	TRBJ1-4	CASSPRERNEKLFF	TGTGCCAGCAGCCCGCGGGAGAGGAATGAAAAACTGTTTTTT
.	.	TRBV5-1	TRBJ2-5	CASSLFVQGEGTQYF	TGCGCCAGCAGCTTGTTTGTGCAGGGCGAGGGGACCCAGTACTTC
TRBD1	.	TRBV6-4	TRBJ1-2	CASRRDSLSYTF	TGTGCCAGCAGACGGGACAGTCTTAGCTACACCTTC